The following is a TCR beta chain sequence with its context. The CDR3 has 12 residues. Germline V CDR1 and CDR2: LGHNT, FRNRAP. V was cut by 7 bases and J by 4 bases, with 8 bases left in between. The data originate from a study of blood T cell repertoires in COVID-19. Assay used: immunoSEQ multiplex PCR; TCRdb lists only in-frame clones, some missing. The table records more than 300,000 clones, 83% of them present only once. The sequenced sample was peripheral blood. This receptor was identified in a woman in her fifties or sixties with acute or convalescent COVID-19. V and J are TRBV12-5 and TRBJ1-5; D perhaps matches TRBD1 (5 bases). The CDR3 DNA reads TGTGCTAGTGTTTCAGGGAATCAGCCCCAGCATTTT. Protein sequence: CASVSGNQPQHF.